This T cell receptor (beta chain) came from a study of cytomegalovirus exposure and HLA in healthy donors. Across the whole study: The 95 to 150 validation repertoires and the roughly 700 first-cohort repertoires shared a platform, a later analysis reported.

Measured with immunoSEQ multiplex PCR; TCRdb has only the in-frame clones, and not every one. The data hold more than 250,000 clones, with 86% observed a single time. This clone appeared a single time. The CDR3 has 13 amino acids. Germline CDR1 and CDR2: SGHVS and FNYEAQ. With 4 bases removed from V and 6 bases from J, the gap between germline ends came to 9 bases. This clonotype originated in a woman aged 18-30 years in good health and CMV-seronegative. The V gene is TRBV7-6, the J gene TRBJ2-2; D might be TRBD1 (5 bases). Sample: PBMCs. The CDR3 loop reads CASSSDSAGELFF. CDR3 coding DNA: TGTGCCAGCAGCTCCGACAGCGCCGGGGAGCTGTTTTTT.